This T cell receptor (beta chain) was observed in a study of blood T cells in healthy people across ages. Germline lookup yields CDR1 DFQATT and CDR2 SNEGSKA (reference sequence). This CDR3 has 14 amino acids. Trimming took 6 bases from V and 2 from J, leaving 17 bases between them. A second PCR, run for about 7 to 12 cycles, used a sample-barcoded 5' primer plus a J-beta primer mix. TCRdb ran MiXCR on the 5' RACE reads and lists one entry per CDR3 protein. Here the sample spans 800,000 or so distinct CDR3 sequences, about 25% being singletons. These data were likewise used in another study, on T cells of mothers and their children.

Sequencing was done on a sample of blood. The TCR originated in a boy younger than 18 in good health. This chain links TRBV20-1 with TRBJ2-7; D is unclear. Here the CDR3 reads CSASLPSNPYEQYF. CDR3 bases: TGCAGTGCCTCACTACCTAGTAACCCCTACGAGCAGTACTTC.